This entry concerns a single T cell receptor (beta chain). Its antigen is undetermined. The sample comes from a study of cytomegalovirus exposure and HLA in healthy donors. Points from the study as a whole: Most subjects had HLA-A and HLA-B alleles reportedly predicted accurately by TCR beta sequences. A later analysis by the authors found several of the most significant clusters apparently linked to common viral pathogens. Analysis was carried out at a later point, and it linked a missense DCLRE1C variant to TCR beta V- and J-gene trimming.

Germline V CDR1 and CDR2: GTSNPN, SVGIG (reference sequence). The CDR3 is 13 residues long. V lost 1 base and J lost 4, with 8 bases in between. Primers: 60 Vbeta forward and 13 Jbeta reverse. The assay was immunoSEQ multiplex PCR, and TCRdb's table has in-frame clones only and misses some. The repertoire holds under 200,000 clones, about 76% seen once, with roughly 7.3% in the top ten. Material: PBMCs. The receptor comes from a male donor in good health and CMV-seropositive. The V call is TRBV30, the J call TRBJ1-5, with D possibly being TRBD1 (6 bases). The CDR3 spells CAWSDQGNQPQHF. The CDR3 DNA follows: TGTGCCTGGAGTGATCAGGGGAATCAGCCCCAGCATTTT.